The entry below describes one TCR beta chain. What it recognizes is unknown. V was pared by 6 bases and J by 7 bases, with 10 bases between. Germline V CDR1 and CDR2: MNHEY, SVGAGI. This CDR3 is 11 amino acids long. Profiling relied on immunoSEQ multiplex PCR, and the TCRdb table lists in-frame clones only, not all of them. The table includes about 170,000 clones, approximately 95% detected once. This sample was taken from a study of T cell responses to AZD1222 COVID-19 vaccine. Study summary: Pooled in the analysis were second doses at about 4 or about 12 weeks. Overall study results and limits: Spike-specific TCR breadth rose after two AZD1222 doses, and depth rose as well. Along spike, vaccine-associated CD4 TCRs were found throughout, with dominance at 160-218 and 743-854. Baseline serostatus was positive in only six AZD1222 recipients.

The sample here was peripheral blood, taken on day 0 of AZD1222 vaccination. This receptor was identified in an adult in good health. The rearrangement joins TRBV6-5 to TRBJ2-7, with unresolved D. The CDR3 sequence is CASSLLGEQYF. The CDR3 nucleotides read TGTGCCAGCAGCCTTCTCGGAGAGCAGTACTTC.